This entry concerns a single T cell receptor (beta chain). In its sample, this clonotype was seen many times. Its target antigen remains unknown. It has no much larger one-base neighbor in the sample; base qualities were not kept. The library was built by means of 5' RACE. Reads for this sample came from an Illumina HiSeq 2000. Template switching added a universal primer binding site, and the final cDNA carried a unique molecular identifier that allowed TCR cDNA molecules to be counted accurately. First-strand cDNA for TCR alpha and beta chains was synthesized from specific primers in the conserved constant-segment region. Each cDNA library was double barcoded, with a SMART-Mk sample barcode plus Illumina barcodes, to control for contamination. Two successive PCR steps introduced TruSeq adapter sequences along with Illumina sample barcodes. The Illumina HiSeq platform was used with custom primers to sequence TCR alpha and beta cDNA libraries. As for how the authors treated the data: MiGEC processed the raw reads to extract unique molecular identifiers, while MiXCR was used to determine the CDR3 positions. For each individual, recombination models were inferred using an EM algorithm with the repgenHMM and IGoR tools. Shared clonotypes were analyzed with the tcR package in R, and sharing was normalized by the product of cloneset sizes. To study raw recombination free of thymic and clonal selection effects, out-of-frame nonproductive sequences were analyzed. TCRdb trimmed public reads at Q25 via fastp, called clones via MiXCR and kept in-frame beta chains. Each CDR3 protein appears once, grouped with its most common genes and DNA. TCRdb, not the authors, supplied the V and J calls. In all, the sample holds more than 1.5 million distinct CDR3 sequences, and around a third of those were seen once. Jointly, the top ten make up around 0.3% of the sample.

These data come from a study of identical twins (dated by TCRdb to the mid-2010s). Looking at the study overall: The study deep-sequenced TCR alpha and beta repertoires from monozygotic twins, unrelated adults of various ages and cord blood to test whether fetal clonotypes persist. To rule out contamination, replicate twin experiments were performed at different times with different library preparation protocols.

The investigation overall reported the following: Fewer insertions were carried by abundant cord blood beta clonotypes, a similar but weaker trend appeared in young adult naive repertoires, and no such trend appeared in memory repertoires. The excess sharing between twins in beta out-of-frame sequences was weaker because fewer shared sequences reduced the signal-to-noise ratio. Recombination models systematically underestimated out-of-frame TCR alpha sharing in monozygotic twins but agreed with sharing between unrelated individuals. Because the same donors could not be followed over many years, the conclusions relied on cross-sectional statistical analysis. Invariant T cells such as MAIT and iNKT could partly confound zero-insertion analyses, though diverse VJ usage argued against this for most clonotypes. Compared with coincidental sharing between unrelated individuals, out-of-frame TCR alpha sequences shared between twins had an excess of sequences with low generation probability.

All donors were healthy Caucasians. Reading from cysteine to phenylalanine, the CDR3 counts 13 amino acids. Of the read, only the CDR3 DNA is kept; its 39 bases are in frame from base 1. The germline V gene encodes CDR1 LGHDT and CDR2 YNNKEL (reference sequence). The germline ends are 7 bases apart after V is trimmed by 1 base and J by 3 bases. The TCR originated in a newborn girl in good health. The rearrangement joined TRBV3-1 to TRBJ2-7; there is no confident call for the D gene. Input material: cord blood. Here the CDR3 is given as CASSQGGFYEQYF. The sequenced DNA: TGTGCCAGCAGCCAAGGGGGTTTCTACGAGCAGTACTTC.